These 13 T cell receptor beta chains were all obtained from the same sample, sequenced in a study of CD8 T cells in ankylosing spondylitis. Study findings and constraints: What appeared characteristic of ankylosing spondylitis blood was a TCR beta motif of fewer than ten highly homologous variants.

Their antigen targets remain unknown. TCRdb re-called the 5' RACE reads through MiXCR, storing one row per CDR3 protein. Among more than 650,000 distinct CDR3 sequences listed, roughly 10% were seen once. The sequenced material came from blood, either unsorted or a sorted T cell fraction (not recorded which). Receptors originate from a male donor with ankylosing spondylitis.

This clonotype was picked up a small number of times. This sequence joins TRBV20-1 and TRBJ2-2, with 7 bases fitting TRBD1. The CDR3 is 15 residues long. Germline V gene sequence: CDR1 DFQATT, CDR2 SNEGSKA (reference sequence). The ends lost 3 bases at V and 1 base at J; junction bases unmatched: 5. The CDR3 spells CSASTGQKNTGELFF. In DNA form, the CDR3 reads TGCAGTGCTAGTACGGGACAGAAGAACACCGGGGAGCTGTTTTTT.

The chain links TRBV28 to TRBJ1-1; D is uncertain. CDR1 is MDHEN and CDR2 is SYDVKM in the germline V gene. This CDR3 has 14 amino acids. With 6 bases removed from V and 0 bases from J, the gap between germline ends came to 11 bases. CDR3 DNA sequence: TGTGCCAGCAGCCCCCCAGCGTTGAACACTGAAGCTTTCTTT. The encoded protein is CASSPPALNTEAFF.

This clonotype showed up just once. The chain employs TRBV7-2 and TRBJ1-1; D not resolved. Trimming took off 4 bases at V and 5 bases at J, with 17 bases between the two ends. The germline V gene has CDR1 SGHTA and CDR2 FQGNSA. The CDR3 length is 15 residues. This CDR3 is CASSSLVRQLTEAFF. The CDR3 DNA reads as TGTGCCAGCAGCTCACTTGTGAGGCAATTGACTGAAGCTTTCTTT.

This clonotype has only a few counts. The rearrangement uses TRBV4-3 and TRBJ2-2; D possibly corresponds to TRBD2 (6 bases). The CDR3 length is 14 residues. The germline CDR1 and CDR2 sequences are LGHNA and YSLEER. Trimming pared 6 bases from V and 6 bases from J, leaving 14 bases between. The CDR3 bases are TGCGCCAGCAGAGCGCGGGGAATGTCCGGGGAGCTGTTTTTT. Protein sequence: CASRARGMSGELFF.

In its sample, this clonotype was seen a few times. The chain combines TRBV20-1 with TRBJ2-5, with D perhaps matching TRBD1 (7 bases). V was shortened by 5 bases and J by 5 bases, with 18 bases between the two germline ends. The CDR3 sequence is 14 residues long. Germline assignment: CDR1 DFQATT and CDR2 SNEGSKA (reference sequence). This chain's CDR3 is CSASPGGISETQYF. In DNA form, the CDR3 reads TGCAGTGCTTCTCCAGGGGGGATTTCGGAGACCCAGTACTTC.

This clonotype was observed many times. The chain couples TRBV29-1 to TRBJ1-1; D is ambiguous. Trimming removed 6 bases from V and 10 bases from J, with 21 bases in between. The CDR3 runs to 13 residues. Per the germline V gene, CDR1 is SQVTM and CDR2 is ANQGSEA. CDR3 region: CSVAANGVSRAFF. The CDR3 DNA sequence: TGCAGCGTGGCCGCAAACGGCGTATCCCGAGCTTTCTTT.

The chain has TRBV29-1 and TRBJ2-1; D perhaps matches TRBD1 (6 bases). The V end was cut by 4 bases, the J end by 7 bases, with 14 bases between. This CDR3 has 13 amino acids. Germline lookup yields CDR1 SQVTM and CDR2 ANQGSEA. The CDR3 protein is CSVGTWGRNEQFF. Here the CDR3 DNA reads TGCAGCGTTGGAACATGGGGGCGGAATGAGCAGTTCTTC.

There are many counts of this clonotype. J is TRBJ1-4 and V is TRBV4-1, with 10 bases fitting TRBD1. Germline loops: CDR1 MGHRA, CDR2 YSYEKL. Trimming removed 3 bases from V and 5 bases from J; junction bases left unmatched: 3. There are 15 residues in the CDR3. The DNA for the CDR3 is TGCGCCAGCAGCCAGGAGGGACAGGGGAATGAAAAACTGTTTTTT. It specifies CASSQEGQGNEKLFF.

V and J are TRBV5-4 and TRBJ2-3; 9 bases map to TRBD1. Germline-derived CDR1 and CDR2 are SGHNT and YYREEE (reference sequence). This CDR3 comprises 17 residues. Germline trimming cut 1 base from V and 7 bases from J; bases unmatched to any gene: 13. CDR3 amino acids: CASSLRRGQGTRNTQYF. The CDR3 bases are TGTGCCAGCAGCTTGAGGAGGGGACAGGGCACGAGGAATACGCAGTATTTT.

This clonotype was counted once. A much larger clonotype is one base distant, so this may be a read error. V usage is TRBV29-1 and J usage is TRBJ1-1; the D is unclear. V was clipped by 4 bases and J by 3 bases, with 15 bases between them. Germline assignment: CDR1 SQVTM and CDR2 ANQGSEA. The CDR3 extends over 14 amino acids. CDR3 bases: TGCAGCGTTGGAGGGAGGTTTATGTACACTGAAGCTTTCTTT. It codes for CSVGGRFMYTEAFF.

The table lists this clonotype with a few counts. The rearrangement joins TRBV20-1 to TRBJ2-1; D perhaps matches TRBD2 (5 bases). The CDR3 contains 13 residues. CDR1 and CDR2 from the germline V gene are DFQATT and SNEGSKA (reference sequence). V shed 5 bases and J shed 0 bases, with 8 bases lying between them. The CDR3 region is CSAGSSSYNEQFF. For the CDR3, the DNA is TGCAGTGCTGGGAGTAGCTCCTACAATGAGCAGTTCTTC.

CDR3 in DNA: TGTGCCAGCAGCTTACCGGGTGCAGGAACTAACGAGCAGTACTTC. Translating gives CASSLPGAGTNEQYF. The rearrangement uses TRBV7-9 and TRBJ2-7; D is unclear. Looked up from germline, CDR1 is SEHNR and CDR2 is FQNEAQ (reference sequence). With 2 bases removed from V and 5 bases from J, the gap between germline ends came to 16 bases. There are 15 residues in the CDR3.

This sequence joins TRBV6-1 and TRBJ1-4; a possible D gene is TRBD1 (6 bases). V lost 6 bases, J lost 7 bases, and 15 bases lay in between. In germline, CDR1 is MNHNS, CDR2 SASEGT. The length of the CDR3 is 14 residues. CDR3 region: CASSFSPGVEKLFF. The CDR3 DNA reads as TGTGCCAGCAGCTTTTCCCCAGGGGTTGAAAAACTGTTTTTT.